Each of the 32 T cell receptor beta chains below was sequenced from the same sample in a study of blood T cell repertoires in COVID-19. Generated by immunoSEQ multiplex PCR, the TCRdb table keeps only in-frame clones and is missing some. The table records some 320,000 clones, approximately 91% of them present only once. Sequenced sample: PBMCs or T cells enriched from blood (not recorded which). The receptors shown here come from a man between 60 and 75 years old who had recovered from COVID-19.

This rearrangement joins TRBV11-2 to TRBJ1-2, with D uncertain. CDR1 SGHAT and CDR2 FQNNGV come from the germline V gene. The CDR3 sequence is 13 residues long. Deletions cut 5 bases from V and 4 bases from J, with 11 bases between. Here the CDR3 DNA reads TGTGCCAGCAGCATGGAGGGCGGCTATGGCTACACCTTC. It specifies CASSMEGGYGYTF.

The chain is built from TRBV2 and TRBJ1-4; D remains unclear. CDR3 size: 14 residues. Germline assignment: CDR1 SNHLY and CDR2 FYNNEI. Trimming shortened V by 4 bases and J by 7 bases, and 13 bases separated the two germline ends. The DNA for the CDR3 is TGTGCCAGCAGTGCTCAGCTCTCGGGTGAAAAACTGTTTTTT. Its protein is CASSAQLSGEKLFF. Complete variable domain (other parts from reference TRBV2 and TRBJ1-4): EPEVTQTPSHQVTQMGQEVILRCVPISNHLYFYWYRQILGQKVEFLVSFYNNEISEKSEIFDDQFSVERPDGSNFTLKIRSTKLEDSAMYFCASSAQLSGEKLFFGSGTQLSVL.

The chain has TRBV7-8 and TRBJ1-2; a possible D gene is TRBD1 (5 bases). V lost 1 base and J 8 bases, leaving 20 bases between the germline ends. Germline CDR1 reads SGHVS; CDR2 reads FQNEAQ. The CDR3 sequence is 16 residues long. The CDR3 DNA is TGTGCCAGCAGCTTAGACCAGGTGCAGGGCCTGCTCGGCTACACCTTC. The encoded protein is CASSLDQVQGLLGYTF.

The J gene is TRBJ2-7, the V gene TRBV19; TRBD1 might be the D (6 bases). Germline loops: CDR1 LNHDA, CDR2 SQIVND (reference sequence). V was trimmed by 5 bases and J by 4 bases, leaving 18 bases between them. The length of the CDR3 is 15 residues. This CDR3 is CASSPGRGGTYEQYF. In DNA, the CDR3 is TGTGCCAGTAGTCCGGGGAGAGGGGGAACTTACGAGCAGTACTTC.

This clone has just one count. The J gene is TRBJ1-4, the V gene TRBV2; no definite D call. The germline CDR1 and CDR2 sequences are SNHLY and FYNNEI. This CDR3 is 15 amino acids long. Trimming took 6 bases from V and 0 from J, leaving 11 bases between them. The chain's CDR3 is CASRRGGPTNEKLFF. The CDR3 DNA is TGTGCCAGCAGGCGGGGTGGGCCAACTAATGAAAAACTGTTTTTT.

CDR3 residues: CASGWPDTQYF. CDR3 coding DNA: TGTGCCAGCGGTTGGCCAGATACGCAGTATTTT. V usage is TRBV2 and J usage is TRBJ2-3; D call uncertain. V shed 8 bases and J shed 4 bases, with 7 bases lying between them. The germline V gene encodes CDR1 SNHLY and CDR2 FYNNEI. The CDR3 is made up of 11 amino acids.

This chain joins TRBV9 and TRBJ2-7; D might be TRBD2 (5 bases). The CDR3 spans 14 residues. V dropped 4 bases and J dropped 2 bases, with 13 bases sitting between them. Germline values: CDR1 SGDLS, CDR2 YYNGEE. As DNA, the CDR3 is TGTGCCAGCAGCCCGGAGACTACCCCCTACGAGCAGTACTTC. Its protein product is CASSPETTPYEQYF.

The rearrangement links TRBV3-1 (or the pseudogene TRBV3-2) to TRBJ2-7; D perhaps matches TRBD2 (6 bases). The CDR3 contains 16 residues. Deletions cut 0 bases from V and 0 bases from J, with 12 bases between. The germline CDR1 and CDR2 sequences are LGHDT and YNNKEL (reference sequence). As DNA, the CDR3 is TGTGCCAGCAGCCAAGATTTTGCGGGGAGCTCCTACGAGCAGTACTTC. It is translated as CASSQDFAGSSYEQYF.

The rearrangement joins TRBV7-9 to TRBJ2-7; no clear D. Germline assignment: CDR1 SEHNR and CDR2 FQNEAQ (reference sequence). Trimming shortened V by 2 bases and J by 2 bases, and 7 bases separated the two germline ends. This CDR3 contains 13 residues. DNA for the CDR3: TGTGCCAGCAGCTTACAGGTGGCCTACGAGCAGTACTTC. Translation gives CASSLQVAYEQYF. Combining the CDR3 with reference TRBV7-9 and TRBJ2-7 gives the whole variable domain DTGVSQNPRHKITKRGQNVTFRCDPISEHNRLYWYRQTLGQGPEFLTYFQNEAQLEKSRLLSDRFSAERPKGSFSTLEIQRTEQGDSAMYLCASSLQVAYEQYFGPGTRLTVT.

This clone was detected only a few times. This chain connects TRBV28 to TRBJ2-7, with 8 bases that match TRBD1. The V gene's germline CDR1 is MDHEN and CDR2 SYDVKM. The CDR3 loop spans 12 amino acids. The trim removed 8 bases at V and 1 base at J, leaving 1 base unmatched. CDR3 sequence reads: CASDRGSYEQYF. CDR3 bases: TGTGCCAGCGACAGGGGTTCCTACGAGCAGTACTTC.

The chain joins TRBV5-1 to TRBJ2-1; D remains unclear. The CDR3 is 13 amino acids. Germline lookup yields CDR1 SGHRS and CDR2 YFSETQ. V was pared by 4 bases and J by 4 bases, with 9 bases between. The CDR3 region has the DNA TGCGCCAGCAGCAATGGCGGATACAATGAGCAGTTCTTC. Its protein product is CASSNGGYNEQFF.

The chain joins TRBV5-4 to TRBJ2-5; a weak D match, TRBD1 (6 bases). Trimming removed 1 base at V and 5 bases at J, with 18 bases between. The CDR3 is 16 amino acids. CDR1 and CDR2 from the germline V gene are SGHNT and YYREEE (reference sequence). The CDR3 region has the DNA TGTGCCAGCAGCTTGACAGGGTTTGAACAGAAGGAGACCCAGTACTTC. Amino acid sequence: CASSLTGFEQKETQYF.

CDR3 amino acids: CASSHTSGGTYEQYF. The CDR3 coding sequence is TGCGCCAGCAGCCATACTAGCGGGGGTACCTACGAGCAGTACTTC. The rearrangement joins TRBV4-1 to TRBJ2-7, with 11 positions matching TRBD2. The CDR3 totals 15 residues. CDR1 is MGHRA, CDR2 YSYEKL, per germline. Trimming removed 3 bases from V and 2 bases from J; junction bases left unmatched: 3.

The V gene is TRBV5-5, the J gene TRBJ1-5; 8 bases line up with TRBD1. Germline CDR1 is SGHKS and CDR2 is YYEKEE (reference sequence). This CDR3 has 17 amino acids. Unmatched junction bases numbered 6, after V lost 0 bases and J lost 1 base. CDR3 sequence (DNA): TGTGCCAGCAGCTTGGGGTACGGACAGGGAAGCAATCAGCCCCAGCATTTT. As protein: CASSLGYGQGSNQPQHF.

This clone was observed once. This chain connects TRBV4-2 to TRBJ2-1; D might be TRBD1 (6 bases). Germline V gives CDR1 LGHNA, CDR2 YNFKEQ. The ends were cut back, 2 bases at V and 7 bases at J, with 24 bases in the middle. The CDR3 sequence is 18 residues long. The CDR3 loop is CASSQRTPGPRTGNEQFF. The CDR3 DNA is TGTGCCAGCAGCCAACGTACGCCGGGACCCAGAACAGGGAATGAGCAGTTCTTC.

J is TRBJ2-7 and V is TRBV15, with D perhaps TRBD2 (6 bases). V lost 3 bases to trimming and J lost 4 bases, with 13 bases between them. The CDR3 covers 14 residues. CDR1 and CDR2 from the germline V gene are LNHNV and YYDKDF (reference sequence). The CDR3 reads CATSRGGTAYEQYF. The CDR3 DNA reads TGTGCCACCAGCAGGGGGGGAACAGCGTACGAGCAGTACTTC.

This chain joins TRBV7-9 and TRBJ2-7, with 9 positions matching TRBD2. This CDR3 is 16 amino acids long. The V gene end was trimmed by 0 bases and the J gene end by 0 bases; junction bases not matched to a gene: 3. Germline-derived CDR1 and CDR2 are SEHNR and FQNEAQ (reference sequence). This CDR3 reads CASSLALAGSSYEQYF. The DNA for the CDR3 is TGTGCCAGCAGCTTAGCTCTAGCGGGGAGCTCCTACGAGCAGTACTTC.

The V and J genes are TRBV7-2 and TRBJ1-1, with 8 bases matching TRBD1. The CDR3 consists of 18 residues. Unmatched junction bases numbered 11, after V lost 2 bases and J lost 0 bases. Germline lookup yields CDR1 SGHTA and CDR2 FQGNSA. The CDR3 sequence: CASSLKSQGALMNTEAFF. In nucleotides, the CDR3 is TGTGCCAGCAGCTTAAAAAGTCAGGGGGCGCTTATGAACACTGAAGCTTTCTTT.

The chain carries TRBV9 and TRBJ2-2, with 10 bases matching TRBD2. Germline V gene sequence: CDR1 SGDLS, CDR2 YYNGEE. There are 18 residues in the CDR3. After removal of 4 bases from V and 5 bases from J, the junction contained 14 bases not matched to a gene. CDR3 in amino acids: CASSTQSGLAGATGELFF. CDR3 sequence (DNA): TGTGCCAGCAGCACCCAGTCGGGGCTAGCGGGAGCTACCGGGGAGCTGTTTTTT. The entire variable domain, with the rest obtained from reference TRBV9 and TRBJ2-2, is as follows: DSGVTQTPKHLITATGQRVTLRCSPRSGDLSVYWYQQSLDQGLQFLIQYYNGEERAKGNILERFSAQQFPDLHSELNLSSLELGDSALYFCASSTQSGLAGATGELFFGEGSRLTVL.

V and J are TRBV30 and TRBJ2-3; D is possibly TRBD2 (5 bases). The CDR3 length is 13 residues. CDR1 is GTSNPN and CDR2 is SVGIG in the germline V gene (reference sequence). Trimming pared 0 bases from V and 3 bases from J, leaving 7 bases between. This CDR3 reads CAWSVRGTDTQYF. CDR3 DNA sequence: TGTGCCTGGAGTGTACGCGGGACAGATACGCAGTATTTT.

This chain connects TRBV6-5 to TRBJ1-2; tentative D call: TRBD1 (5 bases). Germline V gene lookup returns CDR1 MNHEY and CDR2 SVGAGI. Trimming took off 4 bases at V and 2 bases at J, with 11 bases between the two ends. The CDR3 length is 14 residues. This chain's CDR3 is CASSFDSQNYGYTF. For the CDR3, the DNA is TGTGCCAGCAGTTTCGACAGTCAGAACTATGGCTACACCTTC.

The DNA for the CDR3 is TGTGCCATCAGTGAGGCCACAGGGTCCTACGAGCAGTACTTC. It codes for CAISEATGSYEQYF. The V gene is TRBV10-3, the J gene TRBJ2-7; the D gene is possibly TRBD1 (6 bases). CDR1 is ENHRY and CDR2 is SYGVKD in the germline V gene. Trimming pared 2 bases from V and 1 base from J, leaving 9 bases between. There are 14 residues in the CDR3.

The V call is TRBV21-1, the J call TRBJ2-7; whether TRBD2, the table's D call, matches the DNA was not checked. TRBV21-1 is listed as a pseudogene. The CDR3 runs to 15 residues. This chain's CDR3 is CASSKYLTKNNEQYF. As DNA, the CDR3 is TGTGCCAGCAGCAAATATCTGACTAAGAATAACGAGCAGTACTTC.

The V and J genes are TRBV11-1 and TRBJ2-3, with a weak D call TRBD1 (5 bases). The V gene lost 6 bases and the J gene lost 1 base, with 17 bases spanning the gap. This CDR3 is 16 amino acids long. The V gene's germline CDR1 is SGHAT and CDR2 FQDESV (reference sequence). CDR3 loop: CASSPGHTSGTDTQYF. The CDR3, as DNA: TGTGCCAGCAGTCCTGGACACACCTCGGGCACAGATACGCAGTATTTT.

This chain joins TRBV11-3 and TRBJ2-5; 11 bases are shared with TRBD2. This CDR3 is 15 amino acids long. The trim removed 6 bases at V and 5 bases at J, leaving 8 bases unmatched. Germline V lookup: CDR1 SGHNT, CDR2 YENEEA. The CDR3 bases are TGTGCCAGCAGTTGGGGGACTAGCGGTCTGGAGACCCAGTACTTC. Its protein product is CASSWGTSGLETQYF.

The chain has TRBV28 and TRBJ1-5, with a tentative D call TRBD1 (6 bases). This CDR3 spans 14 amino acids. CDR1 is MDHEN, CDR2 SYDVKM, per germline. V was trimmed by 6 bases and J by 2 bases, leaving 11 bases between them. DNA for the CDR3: TGTGCCAGCAGCCGGACAGAAGGCAATCAGCCCCAGCATTTT. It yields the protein CASSRTEGNQPQHF.

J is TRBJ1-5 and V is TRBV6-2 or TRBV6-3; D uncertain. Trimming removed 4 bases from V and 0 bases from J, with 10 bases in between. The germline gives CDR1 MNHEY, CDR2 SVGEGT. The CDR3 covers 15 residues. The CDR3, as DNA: TGTGCCAGCAGTTCGCGAGTCGTTAGCAATCAGCCCCAGCATTTT. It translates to CASSSRVVSNQPQHF.

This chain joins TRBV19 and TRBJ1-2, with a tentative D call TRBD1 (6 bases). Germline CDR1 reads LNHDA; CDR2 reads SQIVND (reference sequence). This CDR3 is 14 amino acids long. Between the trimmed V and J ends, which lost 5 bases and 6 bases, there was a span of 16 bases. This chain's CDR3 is CASSVRDTLNGYTF. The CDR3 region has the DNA TGTGCCAGTAGTGTCCGGGACACCCTAAATGGCTACACCTTC.

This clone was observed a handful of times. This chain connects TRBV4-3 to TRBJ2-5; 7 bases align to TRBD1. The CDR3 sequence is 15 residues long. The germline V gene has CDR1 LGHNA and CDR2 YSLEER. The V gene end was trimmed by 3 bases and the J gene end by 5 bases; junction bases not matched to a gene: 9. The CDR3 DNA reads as TGCGCCAGCAGCCATCAACACAGGGGCGGGGAGACCCAGTACTTC. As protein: CASSHQHRGGETQYF.

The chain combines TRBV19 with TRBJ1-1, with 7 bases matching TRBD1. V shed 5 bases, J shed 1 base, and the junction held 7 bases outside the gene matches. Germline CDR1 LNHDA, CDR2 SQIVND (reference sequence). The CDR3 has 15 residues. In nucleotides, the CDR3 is TGTGCCAGTAGTGCCGACAGGGCCCCGAACACTGAAGCTTTCTTT. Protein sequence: CASSADRAPNTEAFF.

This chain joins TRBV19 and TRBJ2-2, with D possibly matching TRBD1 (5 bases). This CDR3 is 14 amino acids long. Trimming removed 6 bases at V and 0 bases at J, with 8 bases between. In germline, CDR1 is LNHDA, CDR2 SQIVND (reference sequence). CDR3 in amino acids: CASRGHSNTGELFF. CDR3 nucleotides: TGTGCCAGTAGAGGACACTCGAACACCGGGGAGCTGTTTTTT.

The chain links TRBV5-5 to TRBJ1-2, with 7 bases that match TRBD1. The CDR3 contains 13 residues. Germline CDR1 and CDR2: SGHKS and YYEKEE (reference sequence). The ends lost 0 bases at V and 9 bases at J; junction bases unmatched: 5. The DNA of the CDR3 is TGTGCCAGCAGCTTGGAGTTCAGGGGGAGCTACACCTTC. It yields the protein CASSLEFRGSYTF.